What follows are 5 T cell receptor beta chains derived from one specimen sequenced in a study of blood T cell repertoires in COVID-19. Method: immunoSEQ multiplex PCR; TCRdb's copy keeps in-frame clones and lacks some. The data contain some 350,000 clones, around 90% of them singletons. The material sequenced was peripheral blood. The receptors were gathered from a man between 18 and 35 years old with active or convalescent COVID-19.

The genes are TRBV5-4 and TRBJ2-2, with a weak D call TRBD1 (6 bases). Per the germline V gene, CDR1 is SGHNT and CDR2 is YYREEE (reference sequence). The CDR3 contains 15 residues. V was pared by 4 bases and J by 1 base, with 11 bases between. The CDR3 region is CASSPGTLNTGELFF. The CDR3 nucleotides read TGTGCCAGCAGCCCGGGGACACTGAACACCGGGGAGCTGTTTTTT.

The rearrangement uses TRBV18 and TRBJ2-7; 14 nucleotides align to TRBD2. CDR3 size: 15 residues. Germline CDR1 KGHSH, CDR2 LQKENI. The V gene end was trimmed by 4 bases and the J gene end by 6 bases; junction bases not matched to a gene: 5. CDR3 in amino acids: CASSHGLAGGSEQYF. The CDR3 DNA is TGTGCCAGCTCACACGGACTAGCGGGGGGATCCGAGCAGTACTTC.

The rearrangement uses TRBV28 and TRBJ1-5, with a tentative D call TRBD1 (6 bases). Per the germline V gene, CDR1 is MDHEN and CDR2 is SYDVKM. CDR3 length: 11 residues. V was trimmed by 8 bases and J by 11 bases, leaving 13 bases between them. CDR3 region: CASALRDTQHF. Here the CDR3 DNA reads TGTGCCAGCGCCCTCAGGGACACCCAGCATTTT.

The genes are TRBV4-2 and TRBJ1-4; 8 bases agree with TRBD1. The CDR3 covers 16 residues. Germline V CDR1 and CDR2: LGHNA, YNFKEQ. V lost 1 base and J lost 2; bases outside the gene matches: 3. The CDR3 loop reads CASSQVSGGTNEKLFF. The CDR3 DNA follows: TGTGCCAGCAGCCAAGTTTCAGGGGGCACTAATGAAAAACTGTTTTTT.

The chain joins TRBV11-2 to TRBJ1-4; 10 bases map to TRBD1. The germline V gene has CDR1 SGHAT and CDR2 FQNNGV. After removal of 1 base from V and 5 bases from J, the junction contained 4 bases not matched to a gene. The CDR3 loop spans 16 amino acids. In DNA, the CDR3 is TGTGCCAGCAGCTTAGGCCCGGGACAGGGGAATGAAAAACTGTTTTTT. It codes for CASSLGPGQGNEKLFF.